This T cell receptor beta chain appears in the sequencing data of a study of blood T cell repertoires in COVID-19. For the study at large: Material from acute and convalescent COVID-19 was sourced from the United States, Italy and Spain. T cells, B-cell-depleted T cells, or PBMCs provided the cDNA or gDNA that served as material.

The CDR3 runs to 14 residues. CDR1 and CDR2 (germline): LNHDA, SQIVND (reference sequence). J gave up 2 bases and V 5 bases, and 6 bases lay outside the gene matches. This clone was counted a single time. Per the study methods: Estimates of nucleated cell counts were drawn from the amplification of reference gene primers. Sequenced by immunoSEQ multiplex PCR; TCRdb stores in-frame clones only, minus some. V, J and clone size were drawn from that table, and D and trimming were deduced from the DNA. The sample records almost 250,000 clones, roughly 86% being singletons. The source is an older woman who had recovered from COVID-19. Specimen: peripheral blood. This chain joins TRBV19 and TRBJ2-7; the match to TRBD2 covers 7 bases. In DNA, the CDR3 is TGTGCCAGTAGTTCCCGGGACTACCCCTACGAGCAGTACTTC. Its translation: CASSSRDYPYEQYF.